The next 3 T cell receptor beta chains were all read from a single sample in a study of blood T cells in healthy people across ages. The second PCR ran about 6 to 12 cycles with a sample-barcoded 5' primer and J-beta primers. TCRdb used MiXCR to reprocess the 5' RACE reads, holding one entry per CDR3 protein. This repertoire shows 700,000 to 850,000 distinct CDR3 sequences, under 40% found once; its top ten account for roughly 13%. Sequenced: blood. The receptor set was obtained from a man aged 18 to 29 in good health.

This chain links TRBV12-3 or TRBV12-4 with TRBJ2-5; 8 bases fit TRBD2. The CDR3 is made up of 14 amino acids. With 6 bases clipped from V and 4 bases from J, the junction kept 7 bases outside the gene matches. The CDR3 nucleotides are TGTGCCAGCAGGCCGACTAGCGCCGGAGAGACCCAGTACTTC. This codes for CASRPTSAGETQYF.

The table lists this clonotype with a few counts. The V call is TRBV12-5, the J call TRBJ1-5, with 8 bases aligning to TRBD1. Germline CDR1 reads LGHNT; CDR2 reads FRNRAP. V lost 5 bases to trimming and J lost 0 bases; unmatched junction nucleotides: 0. The CDR3 is 14 amino acids. CDR3 protein: CASGTGGSNQPQHF. The DNA of the CDR3 is TGTGCTAGTGGTACAGGGGGTAGCAATCAGCCCCAGCATTTT.

Comments on this clonotype: A read error may be the cause here, since a much bigger clone is one base away. The V gene is TRBV12-3 or TRBV12-4, the J gene TRBJ2-5; tentative D call: TRBD1 (6 bases). Trimming took 6 bases from V and 11 from J, leaving 25 bases between them. This CDR3 region has 15 residues. The chain's CDR3 is CASSPGTSVYNEQYF. CDR3 nucleotide sequence: TGTGCCAGCAGCCCCGGGACAAGCGTTTACAATGAGCAGTACTTC.